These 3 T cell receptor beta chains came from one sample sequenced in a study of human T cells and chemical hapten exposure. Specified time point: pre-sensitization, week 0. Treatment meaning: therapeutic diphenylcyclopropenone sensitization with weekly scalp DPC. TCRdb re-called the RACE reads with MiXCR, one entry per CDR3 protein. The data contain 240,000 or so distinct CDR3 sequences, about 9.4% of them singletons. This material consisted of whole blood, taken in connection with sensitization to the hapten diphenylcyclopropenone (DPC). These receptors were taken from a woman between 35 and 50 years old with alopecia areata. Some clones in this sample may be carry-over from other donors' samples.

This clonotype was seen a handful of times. For the CDR3, the DNA is TGTGCCAGCAGCCAGGCCGGGGCTAGCGGGAGTATGACAGATACGCAGTATTTT. Translated, it gives CASSQAGASGSMTDTQYF. V gene TRBV7-9 combines with J gene TRBJ2-3, with TRBD2 identical over 10 bases. Germline CDR1 is SEHNR and CDR2 is FQNEAQ (reference sequence). With V trimmed by 5 bases and J by 3 bases, 14 bases remained unmatched. This CDR3 region has 18 residues. The full variable domain, in which reference TRBV7-9 and TRBJ2-3 provide the parts outside the CDR3, is DTGVSQNPRHKITKRGQNVTFRCDPISEHNRLYWYRQTLGQGPEFLTYFQNEAQLEKSRLLSDRFSAERPKGSFSTLEIQRTEQGDSAMYLCASSQAGASGSMTDTQYFGPGTRLTVL.

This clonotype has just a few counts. For the CDR3, the DNA is TGTGCCATCAAAGCCGGGACAGGGGACAATGAGCAGTTCTTC. Its translation: CAIKAGTGDNEQFF. This chain connects TRBV10-3 to TRBJ2-1; 10 bases are shared with TRBD1. The V gene's germline CDR1 is ENHRY and CDR2 SYGVKD. With V trimmed by 7 bases and J by 5 bases, 5 bases remained unmatched. The CDR3 has 14 residues.

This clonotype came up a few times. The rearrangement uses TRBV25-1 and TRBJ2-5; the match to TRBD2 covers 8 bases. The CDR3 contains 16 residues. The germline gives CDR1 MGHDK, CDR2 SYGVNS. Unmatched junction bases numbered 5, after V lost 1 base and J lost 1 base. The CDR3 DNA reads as TGTGCCAGCAGTGAATTTCGGGGGGGTTCCCAAGAGACCCAGTACTTC. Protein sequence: CASSEFRGGSQETQYF. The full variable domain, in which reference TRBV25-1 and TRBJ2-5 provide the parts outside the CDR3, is EADIYQTPRYLVIGTGKKITLECSQTMGHDKMYWYQQDPGMELHLIHYSYGVNSTEKGDLSSESTVSRIRTEHFPLTLESARPSHTSQYLCASSEFRGGSQETQYFGPGTRLLVL.